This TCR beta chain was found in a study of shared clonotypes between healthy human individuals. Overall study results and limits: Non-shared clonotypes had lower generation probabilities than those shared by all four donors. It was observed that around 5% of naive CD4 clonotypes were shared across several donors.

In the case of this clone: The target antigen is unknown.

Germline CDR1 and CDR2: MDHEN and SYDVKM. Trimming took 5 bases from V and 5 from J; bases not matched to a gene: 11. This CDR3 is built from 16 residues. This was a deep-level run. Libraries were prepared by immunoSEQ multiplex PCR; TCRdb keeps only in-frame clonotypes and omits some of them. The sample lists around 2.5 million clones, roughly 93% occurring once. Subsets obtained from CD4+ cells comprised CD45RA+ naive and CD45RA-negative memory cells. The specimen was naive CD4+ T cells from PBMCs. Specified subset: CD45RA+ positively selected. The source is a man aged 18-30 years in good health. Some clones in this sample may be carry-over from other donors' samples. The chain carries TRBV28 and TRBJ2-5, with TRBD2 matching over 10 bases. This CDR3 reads CASSPSPSGSRETQYF. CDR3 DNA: TGTGCCAGCAGTCCCTCTCCTAGCGGGAGTAGGGAGACCCAGTACTTC.